Below, one T cell receptor beta chain is given with its context. High-throughput TCR beta sequencing covered peripheral CD8+ and CD4+ T cells. TEMRA cells were FACS-enriched, with CD8+ and CD4+ T cells isolated negatively. With random hexamers, reverse transcription was performed on about 0.45 to 1 ug of RNA. TCRdb used MiXCR to reprocess the immunoSEQ multiplex PCR reads, holding one entry per CDR3 protein. The data hold just over 150,000 distinct CDR3 sequences, with roughly 94% observed a single time. These data are taken from a study of CD8 T cells in Susac syndrome. Trimming stripped 3 bases from V and 2 bases from J, with 13 bases between. This CDR3 spans 15 amino acids. Looked up from germline, CDR1 is LGHNA and CDR2 is YSLEER.

Sequenced input: CD8+ T cells from PBMCs. This receptor was obtained from a human donor with multiple sclerosis. The chain uses TRBV4-3 and TRBJ2-5; D is perhaps TRBD2 (5 bases). In DNA form, the CDR3 reads TGCGCCAGCAGCCAGAACATCGGGGTTCAAGAGACCCAGTACTTC. This translates into CASSQNIGVQETQYF.